Listed below are T cell receptor beta chains from one sample, sequenced in a study of T cell responses to AZD1222 COVID-19 vaccine. The method was immunoSEQ multiplex PCR; TCRdb's version includes in-frame clones alone and lacks a portion of them. The data show about 31,000 clones, with roughly 88% seen just once and approximately 14% held by the top ten. Sequenced here: peripheral blood, sampled 28 days after the second AZD1222 dose. These receptors all come from an adult who received the AZD1222 COVID-19 vaccine. Each CDR3 is given with its conserved first and last residue. Fields, in order: V gene, J gene, D gene, clone size, CDR3 DNA, CDR3 protein. D genes are given only for firm matches. Only part of the rows carry a size: once, few, many, or a class if the clone is expanded.

>TRBV11-1|TRBJ1-2|TRBD1|.
TGTGCCAGCAGCTCACCGGGACAGGGGATCCATGGCTACACCTTC
CASSSPGQGIHGYTF
>TRBV7-9|TRBJ1-1|TRBD1|.
TGTGCCAGCAGCTTAGCGGACAGGGTCACTGAAGCTTTCTTT
CASSLADRVTEAFF
>TRBV29-1|TRBJ1-2|.|once
TGCAGCGTGGGAACTCGGGCGGATGGCTACACCTTC
CSVGTRADGYTF
>TRBV19|TRBJ2-3|.|.
TGTGCCAGTAGATTTGGAGGAACAGATACGCAGTATTTT
CASRFGGTDTQYF
>TRBV7-2|TRBJ2-1|TRBD1|.
TGTGCCAGCAGCTCGGGACAGGGCTCCTACAATGAGCAGTTCTTC
CASSSGQGSYNEQFF
>TRBV4-3|TRBJ2-2|TRBD2|.
TGCGCCAGCAGCCAAGATAGCGGGGGAAACACCGGGGAGCTGTTTTTT
CASSQDSGGNTGELFF
>TRBV18|TRBJ1-1|.|once
TGTGCCAGCTCCCTTGGCCGACCGAACACTGAAGCTTTCTTT
CASSLGRPNTEAFF
>TRBV6-5|TRBJ1-2|.|.
TGTGCCAGCAGTTACTTTGGCAGGAACTATGGCTACACCTTC
CASSYFGRNYGYTF
>TRBV14|TRBJ1-1|TRBD1|.
TGTGCCAGCAGCCTGGGACAGATGAACACTGAAGCTTTCTTT
CASSLGQMNTEAFF
>TRBV2|TRBJ1-5|TRBD1|.
TGTGCCAGCAGTAAAAGGACAGGGGGCGAAGGGGGTCAGCCCCAGCATTTT
CASSKRTGGEGGQPQHF
>TRBV7-9|TRBJ2-7|.|.
TGTGCCAGCAGGGGGGCCTACGAGCAGTACTTC
CASRGAYEQYF
>TRBV7-3|TRBJ2-1|.|.
TGTGCCAGCAGCTTAGAGGGCGGCTCCTACAATGAGCAGTTCTTC
CASSLEGGSYNEQFF
>TRBV5-1|TRBJ2-7|TRBD1|.
TGCGCCAGCAGCTTCGGGACAGGGGGGGACGAGCAGTACTTC
CASSFGTGGDEQYF
>TRBV6-5|TRBJ2-7|TRBD2|.
TGTGCCGCCGGCTGGGGGGGGAAAGACGAGCAGTACTTC
CAAGWGGKDEQYF
>TRBV29-1|TRBJ1-4|.|.
TGCAGCGTAGGTTCAACCGGGACGATTAATGAAAAACTGTTTTTT
CSVGSTGTINEKLFF
>TRBV7-7|TRBJ2-5|.|.
TGTGCTAGCAGCTTCCAACCGGGACACCAAGAGACCCAGTACTTC
CASSFQPGHQETQYF
>TRBV7-2|TRBJ1-4|.|once
TGTGCCAGCAGCCCCTCGAGGGGAGTCGCAACTAATGAAAAACTGTTTTTT
CASSPSRGVATNEKLFF